This T cell receptor (beta chain) was sequenced in a study of T cells after posttransplantation cyclophosphamide. About this clone itself: Its antigen remains unidentified.

Findings and limits, study-wide: After PTCy, TRB diversity resembled that of CNI/methotrexate controls. Tissue-infiltrating T cells from skin or gut overlapped little with blood T cells. Later post-transplant blood repertoires were often dominated by donor CD8+ memory clones.

Sampled 1 year posttransplant, controls received myeloablative marrow transplants, methotrexate and a calcineurin inhibitor. Assay: immunoSEQ multiplex PCR; the TCRdb copy retains only in-frame clones and omits some. Seen here are about 21,000 clones, 80% to 90% observed once, and the top ten hold about 2.1%. This receptor was taken from a female patient aged 30-39 years who received an allogeneic stem cell transplant from an unrelated donor, was CMV-positive, and had acute and chronic GVHD. Among the T cells, some may be from the graft donor. This specimen was PBMCs, taken around 53 weeks after allogeneic stem cell transplant with calcineurin inhibitor and methotrexate.

CDR3 sequence reads: CASSQLGGIGYGYTF. The CDR3 DNA sequence: TGTGCCAGCAGCCAACTGGGGGGGATCGGGTATGGCTACACCTTC. The chain joins TRBV27 to TRBJ1-2; D may be TRBD1 (5 bases). The V and J ends lost 6 bases and 5 bases respectively, with 19 bases between them. Germline lookup yields CDR1 MNHEY and CDR2 SMNVEV (reference sequence). CDR3 length: 15 residues.